This entry concerns a single TCR beta chain. It has no known antigen specificity. The read ends 3 residues before the CDR3 terminus; that terminus is restored from the germline J gene. Genomic DNA was extracted from sorted cells with the QIAGEN DNeasy Blood and Tissue Kit for TCRbeta CDR3 sequencing. High-throughput TCRbeta CDR3 sequencing, including PCR amplification with bias correction and internal controls, was performed commercially through immunoSEQ. On the authors' methods: A unique productive TCRbeta sequence was defined by the CDR3 nucleotide sequence when primers matched, and otherwise by the CDR3 amino acid sequence together with the Vbeta and Jbeta genes. To correct sorting error, sequences shared between sorted populations at a frequency ratio of 2:1 or less were removed; the rest were assigned to the higher population. A sequence was defined as donor-reactive if the sequence was expanded at least 5-fold in CFSE-low cells compared with unstimulated cells and had a frequency of at least 0.01% in CFSE-low cells. Repertoire divergence was quantified by Jensen-Shannon divergence using the top 100 TCRbeta sequences ranked by frequency. For any sample with multiple sequencing runs, sorting error was corrected in each run separately before the runs were pooled. TCRdb carries this immuneACCESS record with in-frame sequences only. Its versions omit some clonotypes, under half of them owing to an unresolved V gene in the studies checked, with the rest unexplained. For V, J and clone size, that table is used; D and trimming come from the DNA. The table held for this sample gives about 30,000 clones. The top ten clones comprise 13% to 15% of the sample.

This specimen belongs to a study of Tregs in tolerant kidney transplant recipients (dated by TCRdb to about 2019). With respect to the entire study: The transplants used related donors with nonmyeloablative bone marrow transplantation, and mixed chimerism in the human trials was transient. Before combined kidney and bone marrow transplantation, this study identified donor-specific regulatory T cells using TCRbeta sequencing and then followed those same cells after transplant.

Study-level results and caveats: In tolerant patients, the expansion of donor-specific Tregs was greater than global Treg expansion, suggesting that the expansion was antigen-driven rather than nonspecific. PCR primers changed over time for some patients, so nucleotide-level comparison across those patients' samples was not possible. Expanding Tregs with activated donor B cells appeared to identify the most biologically relevant and donor-specific TCRbeta repertoire. The study was limited by small patient numbers, and the findings need validation in larger populations and under other immunosuppression protocols. Biological reproducibility was not directly addressed, though technical replication error appeared minimal.

V is reduced by 2 bases and J by 0 bases, leaving a spacing of 18 bases between them. Its CDR3 holds 17 amino acids, cysteine through phenylalanine. Sequencing covers 42 bases of the CDR3, shown here with the frame starting at base 1. Sequences SGHRS (CDR1) and YFSETQ (CDR2) are obtained from the germline V gene. Explained via the paper, the time point label denotes: blood sample drawn before combined kidney and bone marrow transplant. Unstimulated Tregs (CD4+CD25+CD127-), CD4+ non-Tregs (CD4+CD25-), CD4 and CD8 cells were FACS-sorted from thawed PBMCs. Patients were a few combined kidney and bone marrow transplant recipients from the ITN036ST trial, and only these trial subjects had samples available. Healthy control blood was processed to PBMCs by Ficoll density gradient and cryopreserved, and patient PBMCs were collected before and after transplant.

This TCR derives from a human donor who received a combined kidney and bone marrow transplant. The chain links TRBV5-1 with TRBJ2-7, with a tentative D gene TRBD1 over 5 matching bases. This specimen was CD8+ T cells from blood, taken before the transplant. Incomplete CDR3 DNA: TGCGCCAGCAGCTTATTTAGGGGTAGAGAACACTCCTACGAG. Its protein reads: CASSLFRGREHSYE. The full-length CDR3 reads as CASSLFRGREHSYEQYF.